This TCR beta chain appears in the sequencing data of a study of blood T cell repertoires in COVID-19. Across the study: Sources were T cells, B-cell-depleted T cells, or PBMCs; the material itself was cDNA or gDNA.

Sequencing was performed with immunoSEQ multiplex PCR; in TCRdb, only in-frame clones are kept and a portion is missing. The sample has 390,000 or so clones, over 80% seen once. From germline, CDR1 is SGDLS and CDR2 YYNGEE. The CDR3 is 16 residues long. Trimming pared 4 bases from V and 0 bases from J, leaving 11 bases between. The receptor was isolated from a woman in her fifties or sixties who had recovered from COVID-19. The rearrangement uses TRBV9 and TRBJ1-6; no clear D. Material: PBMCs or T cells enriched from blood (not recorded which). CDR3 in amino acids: CASSPRLSSYNSPLHF. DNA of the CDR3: TGTGCCAGCAGCCCCCGCCTCAGCTCCTATAATTCACCCCTCCACTTT.